These 30 T cell receptor beta chains were sequenced from one sample in a study of post-analysis software for immune sequencing data. General observations from the study: In patients, TRBV5-6, TRBV5-1 and TRBV20-1 belonged to roughly 5 TRBV segments found more frequently than in controls.

The authors incorporated unique molecular identifiers into the TCR beta cDNA libraries. In TCRdb, the PCR reads were re-called with MiXCR into one record per CDR3 protein. The table shows 450,000 to 650,000 distinct CDR3 sequences, with 44% occurring only once. These receptors are not linked to any known antigen. The sequencing sample was made of blood. The receptors were sampled from a girl between 10 and 17 years old with multiple sclerosis.

This clonotype was recorded a few times. The chain has TRBV12-3 or TRBV12-4 and TRBJ1-5, with a possible D match to TRBD1 (5 bases). Trimming took off 8 bases at V and 7 bases at J, with 12 bases between the two ends. This CDR3 is built from 12 residues. The CDR3 DNA reads as TGTGCCAGCCGAGGGGCGGGACAGCCCCAGCATTTT. It is translated as CASRGAGQPQHF.

This clonotype has only a few counts. This rearrangement joins TRBV5-1 to TRBJ2-7; D gene ambiguous. Per the germline V gene, CDR1 is SGHRS and CDR2 is YFSETQ. The CDR3 has 16 residues. With 0 bases removed from V and 2 bases from J, the gap between germline ends came to 15 bases. The CDR3 spells CASSLAGERTTYEQYF. The CDR3 region has the DNA TGCGCCAGCAGCTTGGCCGGTGAGAGAACCACCTACGAGCAGTACTTC.

The chain recombines TRBV20-1 with TRBJ2-6; 8 nucleotides match TRBD1. This CDR3 contains 15 residues. Losses at the gene ends were 6 bases for V and 5 bases for J; bases not matched to a gene: 9. Germline CDR1 and CDR2: DFQATT and SNEGSKA (reference sequence). CDR3 in amino acids: CSASGGHSRANVLTF. DNA for the CDR3: TGCAGTGCGTCAGGGGGCCACTCGAGGGCCAACGTCCTGACTTTC.

The V call is TRBV21-1, the J call TRBJ1-1. TRBV21-1 is designated a pseudogene. The CDR3 is made up of 13 amino acids. CDR3 in amino acids: CASSKNGRPEAFF. CDR3 DNA: TGTGCCAGCAGCAAAAACGGACGGCCTGAAGCTTTCTTT.

The chain carries TRBV5-5 and TRBJ1-4; unclear D gene. The V gene lost 1 base and the J gene lost 8 bases, with 12 bases spanning the gap. This CDR3 comprises 14 residues. Germline CDR1 is SGHKS and CDR2 is YYEKEE (reference sequence). The DNA of the CDR3 is TGTGCCAGCAGCTTGTTACCCCGGGTCGAAAAACTGTTTTTT. This codes for CASSLLPRVEKLFF. Complete variable domain (other parts from reference TRBV5-5 and TRBJ1-4): DAGVTQSPTHLIKTRGQQVTLRCSPISGHKSVSWYQQVLGQGPQFIFQYYEKEERGRGNFPDRFSARQFPNYSSELNVNALLLGDSALYLCASSLLPRVEKLFFGSGTQLSVL.

J is TRBJ2-5 and V is TRBV5-1; D call uncertain. This CDR3 is 12 amino acids long. Deletions cut 4 bases from V and 1 base from J, with 5 bases between. CDR1 and CDR2 (germline): SGHRS, YFSETQ. The CDR3 protein is CASSALQETQYF. Written as DNA, the CDR3 is TGCGCCAGCAGCGCCCTCCAAGAGACCCAGTACTTC. The whole variable domain, filled in from reference TRBV5-1 and TRBJ2-5, reads KAGVTQTPRYLIKTRGQQVTLSCSPISGHRSVSWYQQTPGQGLQFLFEYFSETQRNKGNFPGRFSGRQFSNSRSEMNVSTLELGDSALYLCASSALQETQYFGPGTRLLVL.

This sequence joins TRBV5-4 and TRBJ1-2; unclear D gene. The CDR3 covers 17 residues. CDR1 is SGHNT and CDR2 is YYREEE in the germline V gene (reference sequence). V was clipped by 0 bases and J by 3 bases, with 18 bases between them. The CDR3, as DNA: TGTGCCAGCAGCTTGGCAGTCATAGGTACAGTTGACTATGGCTACACCTTC. Translation: CASSLAVIGTVDYGYTF.

This sequence joins TRBV29-1 and TRBJ2-3; D might be TRBD2 (6 bases). Germline V lookup: CDR1 SQVTM, CDR2 ANQGSEA. This CDR3 region has 13 residues. The CDR3 DNA sequence: TGCAGTATCGGGCGGGACCCCACAGATACGCAGTATTTT. Protein: CSIGRDPTDTQYF.

The J gene is TRBJ1-6, the V gene TRBV7-2; D remains unclear. In germline, CDR1 is SGHTA, CDR2 FQGNSA. Between the trimmed V and J ends, which lost 2 bases and 7 bases, there was a span of 12 bases. This CDR3 is 15 amino acids long. The CDR3 loop is CASSLRRGRNSPLHF. DNA of the CDR3: TGTGCCAGCAGCTTAAGGCGCGGCCGAAATTCACCCCTCCACTTT.

This clonotype occurred once. A much larger clone differs from this one at a single base, so this may be a read error. The chain couples TRBV12-3 or TRBV12-4 to TRBJ2-7; tentatively, D is TRBD1 (5 bases). The CDR3 is 15 residues long. Trimming shortened V by 2 bases and J by 3 bases, and 14 bases separated the two germline ends. CDR3 coding DNA: TGTGCCAGCAGTTTACCCAGGACATCCAACTACGAGCAGTACTTC. Translated: CASSLPRTSNYEQYF.

On this clonotype: The CDR3 end shows no conserved phenylalanine or tryptophan, and so a read error is likely. The rearrangement uses TRBV4-1 and TRBJ1-5; D might be TRBD1 (5 bases). The germline V and J ends were trimmed by 4 bases and 0 bases, with 16 bases remaining between them. Germline CDR1 and CDR2: MGHRA and YSYEKL. This CDR3 has 17 amino acids. CDR3 amino acids: CASSPSWDRDSNQPQHC. CDR3 coding DNA: TGCGCCAGCAGCCCCTCCTGGGACCGGGATAGCAATCAGCCCCAGCATTGT.

This chain joins TRBV6-6 and TRBJ1-2, with 7 bases matching TRBD1. CDR3 size: 15 residues. Germline V CDR1 and CDR2: MNHNY, SVGAGI (reference sequence). V gave up 2 bases and J gave up 5 bases; unmatched junction bases: 8. The CDR3 DNA reads TGTGCCAGCAGTTACCTAGACAGGGTTCAATATGGCTACACCTTC. Its protein product is CASSYLDRVQYGYTF.

The CDR3 sequence is CASSSKREQYF. The CDR3, as DNA: TGTGCCAGCAGTTCGAAGCGCGAGCAGTACTTC. This chain links TRBV27 with TRBJ2-7; D gene unclear. Germline assignment: CDR1 MNHEY and CDR2 SMNVEV (reference sequence). The CDR3 loop spans 11 amino acids. V was cut by 4 bases and J by 6 bases, with 7 bases left in between.

This clonotype was recorded a few times. This chain joins TRBV5-1 and TRBJ1-6; D perhaps matches TRBD1 (6 bases). Trimming removed 3 bases from V and 13 bases from J, with 20 bases in between. This CDR3 is 15 amino acids long. CDR1 and CDR2 (germline): SGHRS, YFSETQ. The CDR3 sequence: CASSSVTGGASPLHF. CDR3 nucleotides: TGCGCCAGCAGCTCAGTGACAGGAGGGGCTTCGCCCCTCCACTTT.

As regards this clonotype: The junction departs from germline at one end; a sequencing error may be responsible. V is TRBV12-3 or TRBV12-4 and J is TRBJ2-7; 8 bases are shared with TRBD1. There are 15 residues in the CDR3. The CDR3 loop is CVSSPLGTGTYEQYF. CDR3 nucleotide sequence: TGTGTCAGCAGTCCCCTAGGGACAGGAACCTACGAGCAGTACTTC.

The chain couples TRBV4-1 to TRBJ2-2, with D unclear. CDR3 size: 15 residues. V dropped 6 bases and J dropped 0 bases, with 11 bases sitting between them. Germline V gene lookup returns CDR1 MGHRA and CDR2 YSYEKL. CDR3 in amino acids: CASRVNSANTGELFF. CDR3 nucleotide sequence: TGCGCCAGCAGGGTGAACAGCGCGAACACCGGGGAGCTGTTTTTT.

The CDR3 loop reads CASSPTGTEFSGANVLTF. In DNA form, the CDR3 reads TGTGCCAGCAGCCCTACCGGGACGGAATTCTCTGGGGCCAACGTCCTGACTTTC. The chain combines TRBV7-9 with TRBJ2-6, with D perhaps given as TRBD1 or TRBD2 (5 bases each). This CDR3 contains 18 residues. CDR1 and CDR2 from the germline V gene are SEHNR and FQNEAQ (reference sequence). Trimming removed 5 bases from V and 0 bases from J, with 17 bases in between. Complete variable domain (other parts from reference TRBV7-9 and TRBJ2-6): DTGVSQNPRHKITKRGQNVTFRCDPISEHNRLYWYRQTLGQGPEFLTYFQNEAQLEKSRLLSDRFSAERPKGSFSTLEIQRTEQGDSAMYLCASSPTGTEFSGANVLTFGAGSRLTVL.

The rearrangement joins TRBV12-3 or TRBV12-4 to TRBJ1-5; tentatively, D is TRBD1 (5 bases). V lost 5 bases to trimming and J lost 3 bases, with 8 bases between them. CDR3 length: 13 amino acids. CDR3 nucleotides: TGTGCCAGCAGTCACAGGTACAATCAGCCCCAGCATTTT. This encodes CASSHRYNQPQHF.

The genes are TRBV10-3 and TRBJ2-5; TRBD2 aligns across 14 bases. The CDR3 totals 14 residues. V lost 6 bases and J lost 4; bases outside the gene matches: 1. Germline CDR1 is ENHRY and CDR2 is SYGVKD. The CDR3 DNA reads as TGTGCCATCAGGGGGACTAGCGGGAGAGAGACCCAGTACTTC. It encodes CAIRGTSGRETQYF.

The CDR3 region has the DNA TGTGCCAGCACCTCTAGCGGATACAATGAGCAGTTCTTC. Protein: CASTSSGYNEQFF. The chain carries TRBV6-6 and TRBJ2-1, with TRBD2 matching 7 bases. The CDR3 has 13 amino acids. Germline CDR1 and CDR2: MNHNY and SVGAGI (reference sequence). Trimming at V came to 7 bases and at J to 4 bases, leaving 4 bases not matched to a gene.

The count of this clonotype is one. V and J are TRBV7-2 and TRBJ1-2, with D possibly TRBD1 on 5 matching bases. The CDR3 is 12 residues long. Between the trimmed V and J ends, which lost 2 bases and 13 bases, there was a span of 14 bases. CDR1 is SGHTA, CDR2 FQGNSA, per germline. CDR3 residues: CASSLFGRAFTF. The CDR3 coding sequence is TGTGCCAGCAGCTTATTTGGCAGGGCCTTCACCTTC.

This chain links TRBV3-1 with TRBJ2-5, with TRBD1 matching over 11 bases. Germline V gives CDR1 LGHDT, CDR2 YNNKEL (reference sequence). The CDR3 totals 15 residues. Trimming cost V 4 bases and J 9 bases; bases outside gene matches: 10. The CDR3 sequence: CASSPRIGTGGSQYF. CDR3 coding DNA: TGTGCCAGCAGCCCGCGAATCGGGACAGGGGGATCCCAGTACTTC.

The chain employs TRBV20-1 and TRBJ1-2; D perhaps matches TRBD1 (5 bases). There are 13 residues in the CDR3. Germline assignment: CDR1 DFQATT and CDR2 SNEGSKA (reference sequence). Trimming removed 2 bases at V and 4 bases at J, with 11 bases between. DNA of the CDR3: TGCAGTGCTAGATTCCCAGGGACCTATGGCTACACCTTC. Amino acids: CSARFPGTYGYTF.

This chain uses TRBV7-2 with TRBJ2-3; D might be TRBD2 (6 bases). Germline V gene lookup returns CDR1 SGHTA and CDR2 FQGNSA. This CDR3 has 15 amino acids. Trimming pared 5 bases from V and 2 bases from J, leaving 14 bases between. The CDR3, as DNA: TGTGCCAGCAGCCTACGAACTAGCACCACAGATACGCAGTATTTT. Translation gives CASSLRTSTTDTQYF.

The chain carries TRBV25-1 and TRBJ1-2; the D is unclear. Germline V gene sequence: CDR1 MGHDK, CDR2 SYGVNS. V was shortened by 6 bases and J by 0 bases, with 17 bases between the two germline ends. There are 16 residues in the CDR3. The CDR3 region has the DNA TGTGCCAGCAGCTCCGTCGACCCTCCCCCTAACTATGGCTACACCTTC. Translation: CASSSVDPPPNYGYTF.

The chain has TRBV2 and TRBJ2-1; the D gene is possibly TRBD2 (6 bases). Germline CDR1 and CDR2: SNHLY and FYNNEI. Trimming stripped 10 bases from V and 2 bases from J, with 12 bases between. This CDR3 comprises 13 residues. The CDR3 sequence: CATKGGAYNEQFF. The CDR3 DNA reads TGTGCCACCAAAGGCGGGGCCTACAATGAGCAGTTCTTC.

The rearrangement links TRBV7-8 to TRBJ2-7; 7 bases are shared with TRBD2. Germline V CDR1 and CDR2: SGHVS, FQNEAQ. With 4 bases clipped from V and 0 bases from J, the junction kept 6 bases outside the gene matches. The CDR3 contains 15 residues. CDR3 DNA sequence: TGTGCCAGCAGCTCGGGGCGGGAGTACTCCTACGAGCAGTACTTC. It yields the protein CASSSGREYSYEQYF.

CDR3 nucleotide sequence: TGCGCCAGCGCACAGGAGGGGTTGGATACGCAGTATTTT. Translation gives CASAQEGLDTQYF. The V gene is TRBV5-1, the J gene TRBJ2-3, with a tentative D call TRBD2 (6 bases). The CDR3 length is 13 residues. Germline CDR1 reads SGHRS; CDR2 reads YFSETQ. The V end lost 7 bases, the J end lost 6 bases, and 15 bases lay between the germline ends.

The CDR3 spells CASSYSIPGDGGYTF. As DNA, the CDR3 is TGTGCCAGCAGTTACTCGATACCGGGGGATGGTGGCTACACCTTC. The V and J genes are TRBV6-5 and TRBJ1-2; tentative D call: TRBD1 (5 bases). Trimming removed 0 bases at V and 7 bases at J, with 15 bases between. Germline V lookup: CDR1 MNHEY, CDR2 SVGAGI. The CDR3 runs 15 residues.

The chain couples TRBV4-1 to TRBJ2-7; D call uncertain. Germline V gene lookup returns CDR1 MGHRA and CDR2 YSYEKL. The CDR3 sequence is 13 residues long. Between the trimmed V and J ends, which lost 6 bases and 3 bases, there was a span of 12 bases. The chain's CDR3 is CASSPQEDYEQYF. For the CDR3, the DNA is TGCGCCAGCAGTCCACAAGAGGACTACGAGCAGTACTTC.